This TCR beta chain was retrieved from a study of CD8+ T cells in alopecia areata. Study findings and constraints: In lesional scalp, particularly from alopecia totalis/universalis, clonality was higher than in normal scalp.

Samples from alopecia areata patients were lesional scalp punch biopsies and peripheral blood. Extracted RNA was reverse transcribed, and the resulting cDNA served as sequencing template. Some clones are missing from TCRdb's copy, which holds only in-frame ones; the method was immunoSEQ multiplex PCR. This table holds about 150,000 clones, around half found once. This CDR3 has 14 amino acids. V lost 4 bases and J lost 11, with 19 bases in between. The germline V gene encodes CDR1 SEHNR and CDR2 FQNEAQ (reference sequence). Turning to this clone: Its cognate antigen is unknown.

This specimen was CD8+ T cells sorted from blood, taken at week 0. J is TRBJ2-3 and V is TRBV7-9; unclear D gene. This sequence was found in a human donor with alopecia areata. Written as DNA, the CDR3 is TGTGCCAGCAGCTCGAGCGACTTCCGAATAGGGCAGTATTTT. This sequence encodes CASSSSDFRIGQYF.